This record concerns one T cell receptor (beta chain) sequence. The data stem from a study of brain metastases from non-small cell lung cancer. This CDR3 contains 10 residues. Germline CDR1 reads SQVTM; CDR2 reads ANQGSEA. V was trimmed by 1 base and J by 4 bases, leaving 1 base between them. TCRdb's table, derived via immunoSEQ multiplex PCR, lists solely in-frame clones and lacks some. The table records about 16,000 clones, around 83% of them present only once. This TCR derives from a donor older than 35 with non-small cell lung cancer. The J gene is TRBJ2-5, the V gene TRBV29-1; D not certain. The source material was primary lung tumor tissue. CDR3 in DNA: TGCAGCGTTGAAGGAGAGACCCAGTACTTC. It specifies CSVEGETQYF.